This T cell receptor beta chain was identified during a study of OX40 agonist ivuxolimab in advanced cancers. Study context: Earlier anti-PD-1, anti-PD-L1 or anti-CTLA-4 therapy was permitted; over 35% had received some. Study conclusions and caveats: Certain nonresponders additionally had low normalized T-cell clonal expansion. At doses 0.1 to 3.0 mg/kg, CD4+ and CD8+ clones expanded. Among expanded peripheral T cells, antigen specificity went undetermined.

Trimming pared 4 bases from V and 5 bases from J, leaving 14 bases between. The germline V gene has CDR1 KGHSH and CDR2 LQKENI. The CDR3 sequence is 15 residues long. This clone was found once. Antigen specificity is unknown. Sequencing used immunoSEQ multiplex PCR; TCRdb keeps in-frame clones, though not all of them. This sample has about 83,000 clones; about 89% occur once, and the top ten carry approximately 0.41%. This chain joins TRBV18 and TRBJ2-2; D is undetermined. Sample: CD4+ or CD8+ T cells sorted from blood, taken in a trial of the OX40 agonist ivuxolimab. The receptor was derived from an adult with an advanced solid tumor such as melanoma, head and neck, liver or kidney cancer. Here the CDR3 DNA reads TGTGCCAGCTCACGTAACAGTTTGGAGACCGGGGAGCTGTTTTTT. This gives the protein CASSRNSLETGELFF.